These T cell receptor beta chains were read from a single sample in a study of T cells in Graves' hyperthyroidism and ophthalmopathy. TCRdb reprocessed the multiplex PCR reads with MiXCR, giving one entry per CDR3 protein. The data show 550,000 to 600,000 distinct CDR3 sequences, 35% to 55% seen once. Sequencing was done on a sample of peripheral blood or thyroid tissue (not recorded which). The receptors derive from an adult woman with Graves' disease, either hyperthyroidism or ophthalmopathy (not recorded which). CDR3s include the opening cysteine and the closing phenylalanine or tryptophan. The D gene is left open where the match is weak. Clone size is given for some rows only: seen once, a few or many times, or a class if the clone is expanded.

D gene: .; clone size: many; J gene: TRBJ1-1; V gene: TRBV29-1; CDR3 protein: CSVAGAVTEAFF; CDR3 DNA: TGCAGCGTTGCGGGGGCGGTCACTGAAGCTTTCTTT
D gene: TRBD1; clone size: .; J gene: TRBJ2-7; V gene: TRBV29-1; CDR3 protein: CSVNRDRDGYEQYF; CDR3 DNA: TGCAGCGTTAACCGGGACAGGGACGGCTACGAGCAGTACTTC
D gene: .; clone size: .; J gene: TRBJ2-2; V gene: TRBV5-1; CDR3 protein: CASSSPFANTGELFF; CDR3 DNA: TGCGCCAGCAGCTCCCCGTTCGCGAACACCGGGGAGCTGTTTTTT
D gene: .; clone size: .; J gene: TRBJ2-1; V gene: TRBV19; CDR3 protein: CASSITVMNEQFF; CDR3 DNA: TGTGCCAGTAGTATTACCGTTATGAATGAGCAGTTCTTC
D gene: .; clone size: many; J gene: TRBJ1-2; V gene: TRBV20-1; CDR3 protein: CSARYTGWSGYTF; CDR3 DNA: TGCAGTGCTAGATATACAGGGTGGAGCGGCTACACCTTC
D gene: TRBD2; clone size: once; J gene: TRBJ2-7; V gene: TRBV10-1; CDR3 protein: CASSRAGPWEQYF; CDR3 DNA: TGCGCCAGCAGTCGAGCGGGGCCCTGGGAGCAGTACTTC
D gene: .; clone size: many; J gene: TRBJ2-7; V gene: TRBV5-4; CDR3 protein: CASSPAAQGNYEQYF; CDR3 DNA: TGTGCCAGCAGCCCGGCGGCACAGGGAAACTACGAGCAGTACTTC
D gene: .; clone size: many; J gene: TRBJ1-2; V gene: TRBV4-1; CDR3 protein: CASSRPGTIYGYTF; CDR3 DNA: TGCGCCAGCAGCCGGCCCGGGACAATCTATGGCTACACCTTC
D gene: TRBD1; clone size: .; J gene: TRBJ1-2; V gene: TRBV6-5; CDR3 protein: CAISGQGATDYGYTF; CDR3 DNA: TGTGCCATCAGTGGACAGGGGGCAACAGACTATGGCTACACCTTC
D gene: TRBD1; clone size: .; J gene: TRBJ1-1; V gene: TRBV19; CDR3 protein: CASREQGFPEAFF; CDR3 DNA: TGTGCCTCCAGGGAACAGGGGTTTCCTGAAGCTTTCTTT
D gene: TRBD1; clone size: .; J gene: TRBJ2-2; V gene: TRBV2; CDR3 protein: CASSEGTGEESGELFF; CDR3 DNA: TGTGCCAGCAGTGAAGGGACAGGGGAAGAATCCGGGGAGCTGTTTTTT
D gene: .; clone size: .; J gene: TRBJ2-7; V gene: TRBV27; CDR3 protein: CASRPGNSYEQYF; CDR3 DNA: TGTGCCAGCAGGCCAGGGAACTCCTACGAGCAGTACTTC
D gene: .; clone size: .; J gene: TRBJ2-5; V gene: TRBV7-9; CDR3 protein: CASSVHLGEETQYF; CDR3 DNA: TGTGCCAGCAGCGTACACCTGGGAGAGGAGACCCAGTACTTC
D gene: .; clone size: many; J gene: TRBJ1-2; V gene: TRBV7-9; CDR3 protein: CASSLSGGGHGYTF; CDR3 DNA: TGTGCCAGCAGCTTAAGCGGGGGAGGGCATGGCTACACCTTC
D gene: .; clone size: many; J gene: TRBJ1-1; V gene: TRBV9; CDR3 protein: CASSQTIGGGTEAFF; CDR3 DNA: TGTGCCAGCAGCCAGACCATCGGGGGCGGGACTGAAGCTTTCTTT
D gene: .; clone size: .; J gene: TRBJ2-3; V gene: TRBV2; CDR3 protein: CASQGTAGDTQYF; CDR3 DNA: TGTGCCAGCCAGGGGACTGCGGGTGATACGCAGTATTTT
D gene: .; clone size: .; J gene: TRBJ1-6; V gene: TRBV7-9; CDR3 protein: CASSSSGLLNSPLHF; CDR3 DNA: TGTGCCAGCAGCTCAAGTGGACTGCTGAATTCACCCCTCCACTTT
D gene: TRBD2; clone size: .; J gene: TRBJ2-5; V gene: TRBV28; CDR3 protein: CASSFSGREMETQYF; CDR3 DNA: TGTGCCAGCAGTTTCTCAGGGCGGGAGATGGAGACCCAGTACTTC
D gene: TRBD1; clone size: .; J gene: TRBJ1-3; V gene: TRBV27; CDR3 protein: CASSSAGYRGGNTIYF; CDR3 DNA: TGTGCCAGCAGTTCTGCCGGCTACAGGGGGGGAAACACCATATATTTT
D gene: TRBD2; clone size: many; J gene: TRBJ2-7; V gene: TRBV11-2; CDR3 protein: CASRGGAQGEQYF; CDR3 DNA: TGTGCCAGCCGGGGGGGGGCCCAGGGTGAGCAGTACTTC
D gene: .; clone size: few; J gene: TRBJ1-2; V gene: TRBV10-3; CDR3 protein: CAIRTAIGTF; CDR3 DNA: TGTGCCATCAGGACCGCCATAGGCACCTTC
D gene: TRBD1; clone size: few; J gene: TRBJ1-5; V gene: TRBV4-1; CDR3 protein: CASSLKTGDYSNRPQHF; CDR3 DNA: TGCGCCAGCAGCCTAAAAACAGGGGACTATAGCAATCGGCCCCAGCATTTT
D gene: .; clone size: many; J gene: TRBJ2-6; V gene: TRBV7-2; CDR3 protein: CASRQAGTMRGANVLTF; CDR3 DNA: TGTGCCAGCAGACAAGCGGGGACAATGAGAGGGGCCAACGTCCTGACTTTC
D gene: TRBD1; clone size: .; J gene: TRBJ2-7; V gene: TRBV29-1; CDR3 protein: CSGGQGYGQYF; CDR3 DNA: TGCAGCGGGGGACAGGGCTACGGGCAGTACTTC
D gene: TRBD2; clone size: .; J gene: TRBJ2-1; V gene: TRBV24-1; CDR3 protein: CATSDFKTSGSYNEQFF; CDR3 DNA: TGTGCCACCAGTGATTTCAAGACTAGCGGATCCTACAATGAGCAGTTCTTC
D gene: .; clone size: many; J gene: TRBJ1-2; V gene: TRBV9; CDR3 protein: CASSVDDRGYGYTF; CDR3 DNA: TGTGCCAGCAGCGTAGACGATAGAGGCTATGGCTACACCTTC
D gene: .; clone size: many; J gene: TRBJ2-7; V gene: TRBV6-1; CDR3 protein: CATRPSSHSNSYEQYF; CDR3 DNA: TGTGCCACACGACCCTCCAGTCACTCCAATTCCTACGAGCAGTACTTC
D gene: TRBD2; clone size: .; J gene: TRBJ2-5; V gene: TRBV9; CDR3 protein: CASSLGLAGGMETQYF; CDR3 DNA: TGTGCCAGCAGCTTGGGACTAGCGGGAGGAATGGAGACCCAGTACTTC
D gene: TRBD2; clone size: many; J gene: TRBJ2-7; V gene: TRBV20-1; CDR3 protein: CSALSAGVSSHEQYF; CDR3 DNA: TGCAGTGCTCTTTCTGCGGGAGTATCCTCCCACGAGCAGTACTTC
D gene: .; clone size: .; J gene: TRBJ2-6; V gene: TRBV7-2; CDR3 protein: CASSPGQRSNVLTF; CDR3 DNA: TGTGCCAGCAGCCCGGGTCAGCGGTCCAACGTCCTGACTTTC
D gene: .; clone size: .; J gene: TRBJ1-2; V gene: TRBV20-1; CDR3 protein: CSARMGRGSYGYTF; CDR3 DNA: TGCAGTGCTAGAATGGGACGGGGAAGCTATGGCTACACCTTC
D gene: .; clone size: .; J gene: TRBJ1-6; V gene: TRBV5-1; CDR3 protein: CASSLGWSPLHF; CDR3 DNA: TGCGCCAGCAGCTTGGGATGGTCACCCCTCCACTTT
D gene: TRBD1; clone size: .; J gene: TRBJ1-1; V gene: TRBV10-3; CDR3 protein: CAISESGGRGTEAFF; CDR3 DNA: TGTGCCATCAGTGAGTCTGGGGGCAGGGGGACTGAAGCTTTCTTT
D gene: TRBD1; clone size: many; J gene: TRBJ1-6; V gene: TRBV11-2; CDR3 protein: CASSHGGTGNNSPLHF; CDR3 DNA: TGTGCCAGCAGCCATGGGGGGACAGGGAATAATTCACCCCTCCACTTT
D gene: TRBD1; clone size: many; J gene: TRBJ1-5; V gene: TRBV19; CDR3 protein: CASTPGQLNQPQHF; CDR3 DNA: TGTGCCAGTACCCCGGGACAGCTCAATCAGCCCCAGCATTTT
D gene: .; clone size: .; J gene: TRBJ2-5; V gene: TRBV20-1; CDR3 protein: CSARQGTQYF; CDR3 DNA: TGCAGTGCCAGACAAGGGACCCAGTACTTC
D gene: TRBD1; clone size: many; J gene: TRBJ1-4; V gene: TRBV7-6; CDR3 protein: CASSSIDRVGEKLFF; CDR3 DNA: TGTGCCAGCAGCTCGATTGACAGGGTTGGTGAAAAACTGTTTTTT
D gene: .; clone size: .; J gene: TRBJ1-1; V gene: TRBV2; CDR3 protein: CASLGDNLNTEAFF; CDR3 DNA: TGTGCCAGCTTAGGGGACAACTTGAACACTGAAGCTTTCTTT
D gene: TRBD1; clone size: many; J gene: TRBJ1-4; V gene: TRBV11-2; CDR3 protein: CASSYTGGPNEKLFF; CDR3 DNA: TGTGCCAGCAGCTATACAGGGGGACCTAATGAAAAACTGTTTTTT
D gene: .; clone size: many; J gene: TRBJ2-7; V gene: TRBV10-1; CDR3 protein: CASRETGSYEQYF; CDR3 DNA: TGCGCCAGCAGGGAAACAGGTTCCTACGAGCAGTACTTC
D gene: TRBD2; clone size: once; J gene: TRBJ2-7; V gene: TRBV25-1; CDR3 protein: CARDPGLAGEYEQYF; CDR3 DNA: TGTGCTAGAGACCCGGGACTAGCGGGAGAATACGAGCAGTACTTC
D gene: TRBD1; clone size: .; J gene: TRBJ2-7; V gene: TRBV29-1; CDR3 protein: CSLVGQGYEQYF; CDR3 DNA: TGCAGCTTGGTGGGACAGGGCTACGAGCAGTACTTC
D gene: .; clone size: .; J gene: TRBJ1-1; V gene: TRBV10-2; CDR3 protein: CASSPGQTEVREAFF; CDR3 DNA: TGCGCCAGCAGCCCCGGACAGACTGAAGTAAGGGAAGCTTTCTTT
D gene: .; clone size: .; J gene: TRBJ1-5; V gene: TRBV7-9; CDR3 protein: CASSRRSGQHLQPRHF; CDR3 DNA: TGCGCCAGCAGCCGTCGGTCGGGGCAGCATCTTCAGCCCCGGCATTTT
D gene: .; clone size: .; J gene: TRBJ1-1; V gene: TRBV25-1; CDR3 protein: CASSARAFRERNTEAFF; CDR3 DNA: TGTGCCAGCAGTGCTAGGGCCTTCAGGGAGCGGAACACTGAAGCTTTCTTT
D gene: TRBD2; clone size: .; J gene: TRBJ2-5; V gene: TRBV7-2; CDR3 protein: CASSSSGREWETQYF; CDR3 DNA: TGTGCCAGCAGCTCTAGCGGGAGAGAGTGGGAGACCCAGTACTTC
D gene: .; clone size: .; J gene: TRBJ2-5; V gene: TRBV7-3; CDR3 protein: CASSNGGQETQYF; CDR3 DNA: TGTGCTAGCAGTAACGGGGGTCAAGAGACCCAGTACTTC
D gene: .; clone size: .; J gene: TRBJ1-2; V gene: TRBV7-3; CDR3 protein: CASSRLGFYGYTF; CDR3 DNA: TGTGCCAGCAGCCGGCTCGGGTTCTATGGCTACACCTTC
D gene: TRBD1; clone size: .; J gene: TRBJ2-7; V gene: TRBV19; CDR3 protein: CASSIRARGGMGYEQYF; CDR3 DNA: TGTGCCAGTAGTATTAGGGCCAGAGGGGGCATGGGCTACGAGCAGTACTTC
D gene: TRBD2; clone size: .; J gene: TRBJ2-5; V gene: TRBV10-3; CDR3 protein: CAISLAGAETQYF; CDR3 DNA: TGTGCCATCAGTTTAGCGGGCGCAGAGACCCAGTACTTC
D gene: .; clone size: many; J gene: TRBJ1-2; V gene: TRBV20-1; CDR3 protein: CSVTGLTNYGYTF; CDR3 DNA: TGCAGTGTGACGGGACTGACCAACTATGGCTACACCTTC
D gene: TRBD1; clone size: .; J gene: TRBJ2-2; V gene: TRBV2; CDR3 protein: CASRRDSPTGELFF; CDR3 DNA: TGTGCCAGCAGGAGGGACAGTCCCACCGGGGAGCTGTTTTTT
D gene: .; clone size: .; J gene: TRBJ1-6; V gene: TRBV5-1; CDR3 protein: CASSHAQRSSPLHF; CDR3 DNA: TGCGCCAGCAGCCATGCGCAGCGATCCTCACCCCTCCACTTT
D gene: TRBD2; clone size: once; J gene: TRBJ2-5; V gene: TRBV24-1; CDR3 protein: CATSDSGLFQETQYF; CDR3 DNA: TGTGCCACCAGTGATTCGGGACTATTCCAAGAGACCCAGTACTTC
D gene: TRBD2; clone size: .; J gene: TRBJ2-7; V gene: TRBV29-1; CDR3 protein: CSVGLAGRTYEQYF; CDR3 DNA: TGCAGCGTTGGACTAGCGGGACGGACCTACGAGCAGTACTTC
D gene: .; clone size: many; J gene: TRBJ2-7; V gene: TRBV5-1; CDR3 protein: CASSTDRYYEQYF; CDR3 DNA: TGCGCCAGCAGCACCGACAGGTACTACGAGCAGTACTTC
D gene: .; clone size: .; J gene: TRBJ2-1; V gene: TRBV5-1; CDR3 protein: CASGTGTSEGNEQFF; CDR3 DNA: TGCGCCAGCGGCACCGGGACCTCCGAGGGCAATGAGCAGTTCTTC
D gene: TRBD1; clone size: many; J gene: TRBJ1-1; V gene: TRBV4-1; CDR3 protein: CASSLTRTGTKAEAFF; CDR3 DNA: TGCGCCAGCAGCCTTACCAGGACAGGGACGAAGGCTGAAGCTTTCTTT